Detailed here is one T cell receptor (beta chain). As yet, its antigen is unknown. The data are from a study of immune cell composition in non-small cell lung cancer. The study's findings and limits: Roughly 75% of squamous and about 30% of adenocarcinoma cases had tumour-associated clones >0.5%.

The normal lung sample lay at least 3 cm, and maximally far, from the tumour. Germline trimming cut 2 bases from V and 2 bases from J; bases unmatched to any gene: 6. This CDR3 comprises 17 residues. Germline loops: CDR1 MGHRA, CDR2 YSYEKL. Repertoires were generated with immunoSEQ multiplex PCR, while TCRdb's copy carries only in-frame clones and drops some. The table records 4,500 to 5,500 clones, around 70% of them present only once. The TCR was taken from a human donor with non-small cell lung cancer. The V gene is TRBV4-1, the J gene TRBJ2-3; TRBD2 matches at 11 bases. The sample comprised non-adjacent lung tissue. The CDR3 region is CASSQPLAGGDTDTQYF. DNA for the CDR3: TGCGCCAGCAGCCAACCATTAGCGGGAGGGGACACAGATACGCAGTATTTT.